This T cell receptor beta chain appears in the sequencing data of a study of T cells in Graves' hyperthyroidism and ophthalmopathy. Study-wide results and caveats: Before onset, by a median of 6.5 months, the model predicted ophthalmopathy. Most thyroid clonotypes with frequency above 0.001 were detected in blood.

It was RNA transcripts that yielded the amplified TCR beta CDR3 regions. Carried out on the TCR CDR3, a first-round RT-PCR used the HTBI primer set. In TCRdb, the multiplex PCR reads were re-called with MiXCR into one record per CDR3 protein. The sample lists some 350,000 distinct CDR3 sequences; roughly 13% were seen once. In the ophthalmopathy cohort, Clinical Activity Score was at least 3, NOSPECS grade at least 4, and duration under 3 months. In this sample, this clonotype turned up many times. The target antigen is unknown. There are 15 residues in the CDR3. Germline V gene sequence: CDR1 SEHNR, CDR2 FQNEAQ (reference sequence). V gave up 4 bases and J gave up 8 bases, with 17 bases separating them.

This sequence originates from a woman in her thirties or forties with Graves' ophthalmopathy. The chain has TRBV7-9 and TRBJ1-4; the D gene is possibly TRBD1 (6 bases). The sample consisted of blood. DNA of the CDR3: TGTGCCAGCAGCTCCTGGGGGCAGTGGAACGAAAAACTGTTTTTT. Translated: CASSSWGQWNEKLFF.